Detailed here is one T cell receptor beta chain. It lacks a known antigen. No base quality information exists; no much larger clone differs at one position. This entry comes from a study of blood T cell repertoires in COVID-19 (TCRdb year 2020). At the level of the whole study: The collaborator samples originated in the United States, Italy and Spain and spanned the acute and convalescent phases of COVID-19. The material from the prospective study consisted of cDNA or gDNA derived from T cells, B-cell-depleted T cells, or PBMCs. Subjects who had been exposed to COVID-19, were actively infected with it, or had recovered from it provided the deeply sampled blood TCRbeta repertoires that made up the dataset. A freely available public database, intended as a resource for researchers studying the immune response to SARS-CoV-2, is where the repertoires were released. The samples were drawn from the first 160 participants of the ongoing ImmuneRACE study and from some 1,300 subjects provided by 6 global collaborators. Nearly every sample came with metadata listing a de-identified subject ID, COVID-19 status, age in years and sex. Where available, HLA class I and class II types were taken from metadata supplied by the sample provider and were not determined by assay-based typing.

From the germline V gene, CDR1 is SQVTM and CDR2 is ANQGSEA. Counted from cysteine to phenylalanine, this CDR3 has 13 amino acids. Just CDR3 DNA is preserved here, 39 bases in frame from base 1. V is reduced by 2 bases and J by 6 bases, leaving a spacing of 14 bases between them. TCRbeta CDR3 regions were amplified from genomic DNA using the immunoSEQ Assay, a bias-controlled multiplex PCR. Regarding the original processing steps: The number of nucleated cells in each sample was estimated by amplification of reference gene primers within the assay. To quantify the absolute abundance of each unique TCRbeta CDR3 rearrangement, sequence reads were collapsed and filtered. For each sample, productive Simpson clonality was calculated by taking the square root of Simpson's diversity index across productive rearrangements. As stored in TCRdb, this immuneACCESS dataset retains in-frame rearrangements with V and J assigned. A fraction of the clones does not appear; measured against another copy, unresolved V genes explain less than half of the discrepancy, and the remainder lacks a known reason. V and J calls plus clone size are reproduced from that table; the DNA served to infer D and trimming. A total of approximately 150,000 clones appear in this sample, 80% to 85% of them only once. 11% of the sample belongs to the ten largest clones.

Summary of the overall study and its limitations: The amount of clinical and demographic metadata varied by source and participant and was provided uncurated.

Collaborating institutions collected whole blood in K2EDTA tubes following their own protocols. For TCRbeta analysis, collaborators shipped samples in one of three forms: frozen whole blood, isolated PBMCs, or DNA extracted from either of those sample types. The sequence was collected from a man in his 70s with active or convalescent COVID-19. Specimen: peripheral blood. This chain is built from TRBV29-1 and TRBJ2-7; too little of a D gene remains to name it. The CDR3 has the sequence CSVEPPPGGEQYF. The bases read TGCAGCGTTGAACCTCCCCCGGGTGGCGAGCAGTACTTC.